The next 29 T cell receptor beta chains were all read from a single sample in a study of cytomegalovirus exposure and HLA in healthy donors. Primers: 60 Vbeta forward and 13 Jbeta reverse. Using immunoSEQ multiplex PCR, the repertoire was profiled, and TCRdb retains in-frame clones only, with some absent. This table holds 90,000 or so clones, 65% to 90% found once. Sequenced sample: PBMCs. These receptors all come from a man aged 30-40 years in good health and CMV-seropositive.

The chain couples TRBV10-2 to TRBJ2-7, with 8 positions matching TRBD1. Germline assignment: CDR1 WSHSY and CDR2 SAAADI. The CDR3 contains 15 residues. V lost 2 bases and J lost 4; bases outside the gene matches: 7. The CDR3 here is CASSEMGTGVYEQYF. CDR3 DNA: TGCGCCAGCAGTGAGATGGGGACAGGTGTTTACGAGCAGTACTTC.

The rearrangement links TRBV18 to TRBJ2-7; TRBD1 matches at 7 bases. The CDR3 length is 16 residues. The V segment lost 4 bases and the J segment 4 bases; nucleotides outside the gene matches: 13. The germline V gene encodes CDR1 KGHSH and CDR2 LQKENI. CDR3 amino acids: CASSLKGQTTGYEQYF. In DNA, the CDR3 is TGTGCCAGCTCACTAAAGGGACAGACGACAGGGTACGAGCAGTACTTC.

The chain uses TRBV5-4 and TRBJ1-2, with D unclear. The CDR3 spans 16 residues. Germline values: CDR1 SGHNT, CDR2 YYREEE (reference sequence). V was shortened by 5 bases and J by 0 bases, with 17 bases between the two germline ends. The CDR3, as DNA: TGTGCCAGCAGAACCGGACTGGGCCAAGCTAACTATGGCTACACCTTC. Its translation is CASRTGLGQANYGYTF.

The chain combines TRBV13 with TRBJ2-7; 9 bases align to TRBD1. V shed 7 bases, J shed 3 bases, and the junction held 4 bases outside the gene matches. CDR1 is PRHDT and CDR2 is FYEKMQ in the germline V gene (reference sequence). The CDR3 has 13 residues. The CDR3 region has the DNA TGTGCCAGCACAATGACAGGGGGCTACGAGCAGTACTTC. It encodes CASTMTGGYEQYF.

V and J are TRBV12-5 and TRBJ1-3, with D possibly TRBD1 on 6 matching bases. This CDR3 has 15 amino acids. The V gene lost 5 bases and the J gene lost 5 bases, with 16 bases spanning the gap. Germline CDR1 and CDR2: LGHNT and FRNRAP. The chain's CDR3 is CASGPRTGTRNTIYF. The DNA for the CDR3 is TGTGCTAGTGGTCCACGGACCGGGACAAGAAACACCATATATTTT.

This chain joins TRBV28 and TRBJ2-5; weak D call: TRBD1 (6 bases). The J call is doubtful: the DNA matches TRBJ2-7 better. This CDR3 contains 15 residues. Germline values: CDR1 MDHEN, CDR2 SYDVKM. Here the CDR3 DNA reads TGTGCCAGCAGTCTTCTACAGGGCGCCCCTTTCGAGCAGTACTTC. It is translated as CASSLLQGAPFEQYF.

The CDR3 region is CASSLDQRHNEQFF. The CDR3, as DNA: TGTGCCAGCAGTTTAGATCAGAGGCACAATGAGCAGTTCTTC. The gene calls are TRBV27 and TRBJ2-1; D ambiguous. Germline CDR1 and CDR2: MNHEY and SMNVEV (reference sequence). The CDR3 totals 14 residues. Trimming cost V 2 bases and J 5 bases, with 10 bases left between them.

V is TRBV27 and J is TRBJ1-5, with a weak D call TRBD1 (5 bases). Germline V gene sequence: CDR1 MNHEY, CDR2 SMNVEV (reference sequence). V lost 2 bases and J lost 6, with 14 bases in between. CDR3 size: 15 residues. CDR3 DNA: TGTGCCAGCAGTTTAATGCCCCAGGGTTCTCAGCCCCAGCATTTT. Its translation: CASSLMPQGSQPQHF.

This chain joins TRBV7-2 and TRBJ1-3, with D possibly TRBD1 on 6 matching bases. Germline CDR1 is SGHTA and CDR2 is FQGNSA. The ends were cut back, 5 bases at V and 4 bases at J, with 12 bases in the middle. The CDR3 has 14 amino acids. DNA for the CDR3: TGTGCCAGCAGCCCTGGGACAAACGGAAACACCATATATTTT. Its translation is CASSPGTNGNTIYF.

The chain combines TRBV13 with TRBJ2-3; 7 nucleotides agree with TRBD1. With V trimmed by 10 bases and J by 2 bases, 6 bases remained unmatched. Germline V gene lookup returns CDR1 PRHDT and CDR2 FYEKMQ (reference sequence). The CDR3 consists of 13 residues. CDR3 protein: CATSTGPTDTQYF. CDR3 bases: TGTGCCACTTCGACAGGGCCCACAGATACGCAGTATTTT.

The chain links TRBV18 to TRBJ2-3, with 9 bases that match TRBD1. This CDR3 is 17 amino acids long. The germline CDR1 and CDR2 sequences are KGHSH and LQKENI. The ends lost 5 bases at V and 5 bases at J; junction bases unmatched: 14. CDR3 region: CASSAGSGQGYGDTQYF. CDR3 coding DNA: TGTGCCAGCTCAGCGGGGTCCGGACAGGGGTACGGAGATACGCAGTATTTT.

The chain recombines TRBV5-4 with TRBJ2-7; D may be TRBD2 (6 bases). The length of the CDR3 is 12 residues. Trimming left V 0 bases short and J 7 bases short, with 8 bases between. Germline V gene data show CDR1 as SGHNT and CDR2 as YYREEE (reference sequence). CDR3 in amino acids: CASSLAAGEQYF. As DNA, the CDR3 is TGTGCCAGCAGCTTGGCAGCGGGTGAGCAGTACTTC.

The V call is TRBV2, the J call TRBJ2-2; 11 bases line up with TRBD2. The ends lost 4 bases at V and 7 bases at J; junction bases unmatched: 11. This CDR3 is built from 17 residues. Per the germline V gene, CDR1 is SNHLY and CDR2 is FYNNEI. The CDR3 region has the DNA TGTGCCAGCAGTGGCCCTAGCGGGAGGCCGTGGGGCGGGGAGCTGTTTTTT. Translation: CASSGPSGRPWGGELFF.

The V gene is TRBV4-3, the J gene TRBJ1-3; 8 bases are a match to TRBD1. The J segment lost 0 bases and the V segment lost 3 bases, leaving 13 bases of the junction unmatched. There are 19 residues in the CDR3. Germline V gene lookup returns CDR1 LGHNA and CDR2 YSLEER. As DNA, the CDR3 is TGCGCCAGCAGCCACATCGCCGGACAGGGCTTATCCTCTGGAAACACCATATATTTT. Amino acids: CASSHIAGQGLSSGNTIYF.

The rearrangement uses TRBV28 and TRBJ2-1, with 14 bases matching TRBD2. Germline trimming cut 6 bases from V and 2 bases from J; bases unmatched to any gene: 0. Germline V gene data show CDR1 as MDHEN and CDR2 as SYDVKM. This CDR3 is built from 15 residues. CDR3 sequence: CASRGLAGAYNEQFF. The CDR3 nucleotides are TGTGCCAGCAGGGGACTAGCGGGAGCCTACAATGAGCAGTTCTTC.

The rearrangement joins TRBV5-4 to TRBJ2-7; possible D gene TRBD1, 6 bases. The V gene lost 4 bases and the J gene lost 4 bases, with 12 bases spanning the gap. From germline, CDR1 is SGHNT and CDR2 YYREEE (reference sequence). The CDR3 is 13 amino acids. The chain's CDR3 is CASSLTGGYEQYF. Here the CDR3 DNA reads TGTGCCAGCAGCCTGACAGGTGGTTACGAGCAGTACTTC. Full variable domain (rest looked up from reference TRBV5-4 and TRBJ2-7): ETGVTQSPTHLIKTRGQQVTLRCSSQSGHNTVSWYQQALGQGPQFIFQYYREEENGRGNFPPRFSGLQFPNYSSELNVNALELDDSALYLCASSLTGGYEQYFGPGTRLTVT.

CDR3 sequence: CASSLKREPYEQYF. The CDR3 nucleotides are TGTGCCAGCAGCTTGAAGCGGGAACCCTACGAGCAGTACTTC. The rearrangement joins TRBV5-4 to TRBJ2-7; 7 bases are a match to TRBD2. J lost 2 bases, V lost 1 base, and 3 bases had no gene match. This CDR3 is built from 14 residues. CDR1 is SGHNT, CDR2 YYREEE, per germline (reference sequence).

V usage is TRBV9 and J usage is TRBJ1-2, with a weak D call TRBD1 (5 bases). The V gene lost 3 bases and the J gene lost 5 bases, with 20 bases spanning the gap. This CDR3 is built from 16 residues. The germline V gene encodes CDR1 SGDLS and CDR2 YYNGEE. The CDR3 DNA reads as TGTGCCAGCAGCGACGAGCCTAACGCAGGGAGGTATGGCTACACCTTC. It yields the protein CASSDEPNAGRYGYTF.

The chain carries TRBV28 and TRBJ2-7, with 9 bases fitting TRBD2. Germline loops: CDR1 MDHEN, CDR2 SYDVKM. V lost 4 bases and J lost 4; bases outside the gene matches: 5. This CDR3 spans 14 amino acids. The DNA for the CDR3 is TGTGCCAGCAGTTCGGCGGGAGGGCCTTACGAGCAGTACTTC. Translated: CASSSAGGPYEQYF.

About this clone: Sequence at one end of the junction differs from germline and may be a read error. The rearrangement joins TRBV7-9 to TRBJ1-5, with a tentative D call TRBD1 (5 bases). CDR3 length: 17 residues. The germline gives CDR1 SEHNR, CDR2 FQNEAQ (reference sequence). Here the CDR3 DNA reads TGTTCCAGCAGCAAGACAGTAGGCTCGATCAGCAATCAGCCCCAGCATTTT. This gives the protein CSSSKTVGSISNQPQHF.

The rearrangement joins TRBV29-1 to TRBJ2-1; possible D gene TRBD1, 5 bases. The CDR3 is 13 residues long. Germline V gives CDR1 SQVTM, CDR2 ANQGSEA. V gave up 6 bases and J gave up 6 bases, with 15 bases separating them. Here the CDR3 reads CSVRTPRSNEQFF. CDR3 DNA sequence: TGCAGCGTACGGACACCTCGTAGCAATGAGCAGTTCTTC.

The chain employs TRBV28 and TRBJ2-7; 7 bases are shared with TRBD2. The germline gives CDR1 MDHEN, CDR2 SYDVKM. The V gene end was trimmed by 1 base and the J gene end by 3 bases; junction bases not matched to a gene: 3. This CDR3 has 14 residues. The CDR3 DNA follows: TGTGCCAGCAGTTTATTCGCGGGAGACTACGAGCAGTACTTC. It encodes CASSLFAGDYEQYF.

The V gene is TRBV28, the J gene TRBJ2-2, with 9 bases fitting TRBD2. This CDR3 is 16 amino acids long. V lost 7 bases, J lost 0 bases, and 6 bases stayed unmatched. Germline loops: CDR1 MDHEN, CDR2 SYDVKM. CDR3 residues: CASNPLAGTNTGELFF. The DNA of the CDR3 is TGTGCCAGCAATCCCCTAGCGGGAACGAACACCGGGGAGCTGTTTTTT.

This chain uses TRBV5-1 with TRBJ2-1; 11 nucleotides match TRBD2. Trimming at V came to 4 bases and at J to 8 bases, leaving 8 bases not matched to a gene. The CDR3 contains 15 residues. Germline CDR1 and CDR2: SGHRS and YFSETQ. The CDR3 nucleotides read TGCGCCAGCAGCCCTCGAACTAGCGGGAGTTATGAGCAGTTCTTC. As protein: CASSPRTSGSYEQFF.

The CDR3 DNA sequence: TGCGCCAGCAGCCAAGCTGTGAGCGAGGAGCAGTTCTTC. This encodes CASSQAVSEEQFF. The chain links TRBV4-3 to TRBJ2-1; no firm D call. V was clipped by 1 base and J by 10 bases, with 11 bases between them. The CDR3 has 13 residues. Germline assignment: CDR1 LGHNA and CDR2 YSLEER.

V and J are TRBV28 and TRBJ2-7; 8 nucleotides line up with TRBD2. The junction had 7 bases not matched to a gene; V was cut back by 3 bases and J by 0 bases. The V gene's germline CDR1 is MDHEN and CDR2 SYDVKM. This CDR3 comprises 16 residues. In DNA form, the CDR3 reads TGTGCCAGCAGTTTCCAGCCGGGGGGGAGCTCCTACGAGCAGTACTTC. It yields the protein CASSFQPGGSSYEQYF.

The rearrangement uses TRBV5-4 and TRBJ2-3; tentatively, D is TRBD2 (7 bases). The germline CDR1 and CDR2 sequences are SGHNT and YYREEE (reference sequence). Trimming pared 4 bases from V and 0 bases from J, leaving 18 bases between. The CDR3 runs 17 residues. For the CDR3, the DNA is TGTGCCAGCAGCCCATCAAGGGGGGGACCTAGCACAGATACGCAGTATTTT. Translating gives CASSPSRGGPSTDTQYF.

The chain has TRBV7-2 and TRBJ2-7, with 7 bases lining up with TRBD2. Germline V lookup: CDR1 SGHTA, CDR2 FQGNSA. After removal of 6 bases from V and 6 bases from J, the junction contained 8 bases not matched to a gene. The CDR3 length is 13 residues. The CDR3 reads CASRPSGAGEQYF. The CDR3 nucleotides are TGTGCCAGCAGACCTAGCGGAGCGGGCGAGCAGTACTTC.

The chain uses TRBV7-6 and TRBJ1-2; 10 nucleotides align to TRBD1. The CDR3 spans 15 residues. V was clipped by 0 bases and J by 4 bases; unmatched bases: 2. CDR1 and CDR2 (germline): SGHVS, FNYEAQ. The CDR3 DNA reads TGTGCCAGCAGCTTAGCCCGGACAGGGGGCTATGGCTACACCTTC. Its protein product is CASSLARTGGYGYTF.